This entry concerns a single T cell receptor beta chain. TCRdb used MiXCR to reprocess the 5' RACE reads, holding one entry per CDR3 protein. This sample carries roughly 4,800 distinct CDR3 sequences, 24% of them seen once, and the ten largest clones take roughly 2%. The CDR3 is 15 amino acids. Unmatched junction bases numbered 10, after V lost 6 bases and J lost 4 bases. Germline CDR1 reads SGHRS; CDR2 reads YFSETQ. The data originate from a study of T-cell memory formation after mild COVID-19. The source material was PBMCs or a T cell subset sorted from them (not recorded which). The receptor was isolated from an adult who had mild COVID-19 (a few samples of this study predate the infection). Cell type and time point are not known. This rearrangement joins TRBV5-1 to TRBJ2-1; 7 nucleotides align to TRBD2. CDR3 bases: TGCGCCAGCAAAGGAGGGGAGGGGATATACAATGAGCAGTTCTTC. It is translated as CASKGGEGIYNEQFF.